This TCR beta chain was captured by sequencing in a study of shared clonotypes between healthy human individuals. This CDR3 is built from 15 residues. Trimming took off 4 bases at V and 7 bases at J, with 16 bases between the two ends. The V gene's germline CDR1 is MGHDK and CDR2 SYGVNS. The repertoire was sequenced with immunoSEQ multiplex PCR; TCRdb's copy has only in-frame clones and lacks some. The repertoire consists of about 2.4 million clones, with under 95% occurring once and the leading ten covering around 0.4%. Sequencing input: naive CD4+ T cells from PBMCs. The subset: CD45RA+ positively selected. The clonotype originates from a man aged 18 to 29 in good health. Some clones in this sample may be carry-over from other donors' samples. V and J are TRBV25-1 and TRBJ1-4; perhaps TRBD1 as D (5 bases). The CDR3 loop reads CASSGGGASGEKLFF. In nucleotides, the CDR3 is TGTGCCAGCAGTGGGGGAGGGGCTTCGGGTGAAAAACTGTTTTTT.